This is a list of T cell receptor beta chains from one sample in a study of T cell responses to AZD1222 COVID-19 vaccine. TCRdb's copy holds only in-frame clones and misses some; the assay was immunoSEQ multiplex PCR. The sample has 100,000 to 150,000 clones; roughly 90% are singletons. The sequencing used peripheral blood, collected on day 0 of AZD1222 vaccination. Source of these receptors: an adult in good health. Both conserved end residues are part of each CDR3. A D gene is named only where the DNA matches it firmly. Clone size is shown for a subset of rows, as once, few, many or a class of expanded clone.

d_call,clone_size,j_call,v_call,cdr3_aa,cdr3_nt
-,-,TRBJ2-2,TRBV5-1,CASRLLSNTGELFF,TGCGCCAGCAGGCTACTATCGAACACCGGGGAGCTGTTTTTT
-,few,TRBJ1-3,TRBV30,CAWSKGNTIYF,TGTGCCTGGAGTAAGGGAAACACCATATATTTT
-,-,TRBJ2-5,TRBV6-2/TRBV6-3,CASSYGTETQYF,TGTGCCAGCAGTTACGGGACGGAGACCCAGTACTTC
-,-,TRBJ1-5,TRBV21-1,CASSLTGGRSNQPQHF,TGTGCCAGCAGCCTGACAGGGGGTCGGAGCAATCAGCCCCAGCATTTT
TRBD1,-,TRBJ2-1,TRBV6-5,CASRSPGQGRNEQFF,TGTGCCAGCAGAAGCCCGGGACAGGGTCGCAATGAGCAGTTCTTC
-,-,TRBJ2-7,TRBV4-1,CASSQGSGPYEQYF,TGCGCCAGCAGCCAGGGAAGCGGTCCCTACGAGCAGTACTTC
-,once,TRBJ2-3,TRBV28,CASREPEVLTDTQYF,TGTGCCAGCAGAGAACCGGAAGTCTTGACAGATACGCAGTATTTT
TRBD2,-,TRBJ2-2,TRBV7-8,CASSPSLAGIGELFF,TGTGCCAGCAGCCCCAGTCTAGCGGGGATCGGGGAGCTGTTTTTT
-,-,TRBJ1-2,TRBV5-1,CASSLPGPEGGYTF,TGCGCCAGCAGCTTGCCCGGCCCGGAGGGCGGCTACACCTTC
-,-,TRBJ2-1,TRBV7-8,CASSLGGQTGEQFF,TGTGCCAGCAGCTTAGGAGGACAGACTGGTGAGCAGTTCTTC
-,-,TRBJ1-6,TRBV2,CASSEGRGVSNNSPLHF,TGTGCCAGCAGTGAAGGGCGGGGGGTTTCCAATAATTCACCCCTCCACTTT
TRBD1,few,TRBJ1-2,TRBV28,CASTQGDYGYTF,TGTGCCAGCACCCAGGGGGACTATGGCTACACCTTC
-,-,TRBJ2-1,TRBV6-5,CASSPAGLNYNEQFF,TGTGCCAGCAGTCCAGCGGGCCTCAACTACAATGAGCAGTTCTTC
-,-,TRBJ1-5,TRBV29-1,CSVRGVGSNQPQHF,TGCAGCGTTCGGGGAGTAGGTAGCAATCAGCCCCAGCATTTT
-,-,TRBJ1-1,TRBV28,CASRPQMGTEAFF,TGTGCCAGCAGACCTCAGATGGGAACTGAAGCTTTCTTT
TRBD2,-,TRBJ2-1,TRBV14,CASSQLLAGGFNEQFF,TGTGCCAGCAGCCAGCTACTAGCGGGAGGGTTTAATGAGCAGTTCTTC
-,-,TRBJ2-3,TRBV25-1,CASSEGFGPPSDTQYF,TGTGCCAGCAGTGAAGGATTTGGCCCACCGTCGGATACGCAGTATTTT
-,-,TRBJ1-4,TRBV7-9,CASSLGDRGTNEKLFF,TGTGCCAGCAGCTTAGGAGACCGGGGGACTAATGAAAAACTGTTTTTT
-,-,TRBJ2-2,TRBV10-3,CATGGQSSTGELFF,TGTGCCACCGGGGGACAGTCATCAACCGGGGAGCTGTTTTTT
TRBD1,-,TRBJ1-1,TRBV4-3,CASSQGRDRGWTEAFF,TGCGCCAGCAGCCAAGGTAGGGACAGGGGGTGGACTGAAGCTTTCTTT
-,-,TRBJ2-2,TRBV12-3/TRBV12-4,CASSSTGELFF,TGTGCCAGCAGTTCGACCGGGGAGCTGTTTTTT
-,-,TRBJ1-5,TRBV30,CAWRKPGVGGNQPQHF,TGTGCCTGGAGAAAACCGGGGGTAGGTGGCAATCAGCCCCAGCATTTT
-,-,TRBJ2-7,TRBV6-5,CASRGGPIRKEYF,TGTGCCAGCAGGGGGGGACCTATAAGAAAGGAGTACTTC
-,-,TRBJ1-5,TRBV24-1,CATNLPNEHNQPQHF,TGTGCCACCAACTTACCTAACGAACACAATCAGCCCCAGCATTTT
-,medium-sized,TRBJ2-1,TRBV5-1,CASSPGVYEQFF,TGCGCCAGCAGCCCCGGCGTCTATGAGCAGTTCTTC
-,-,TRBJ1-1,TRBV30,CAWSVTNPPGGGTEAFF,TGTGCCTGGAGTGTAACAAACCCCCCGGGTGGAGGCACTGAAGCTTTCTTT
-,-,TRBJ1-2,TRBV11-2,CASSLGPYGYTF,TGTGCCAGCAGCCTGGGACCTTATGGCTACACCTTC
-,-,TRBJ2-2,TRBV5-4,CATNSGTDYTGELFF,TGTGCCACCAACAGCGGGACAGACTACACCGGGGAGCTGTTTTTT
-,-,TRBJ1-5,TRBV4-2,CASSVMTSQPQHF,TGTGCCAGCAGCGTAATGACGAGTCAGCCCCAGCATTTT
-,-,TRBJ1-1,TRBV7-3,CASSFSAGNTEAFF,TGTGCCAGCAGCTTCTCCGCTGGGAACACTGAAGCTTTCTTT
-,-,TRBJ1-2,TRBV10-2,CASSEGVTRPTF,TGCGCCAGCAGTGAGGGGGTCACCCGCCCTACCTTC
-,-,TRBJ2-7,TRBV7-8,CASSLERQKLRPPPEQYF,TGTGCCAGCAGCTTAGAACGACAAAAATTGAGGCCCCCGCCCGAGCAGTACTTC
-,few,TRBJ1-2,TRBV5-6,CASSPFALNYGTGDYGYTF,TGTGCCAGCAGCCCGTTCGCGCTAAATTACGGGACGGGAGATTATGGCTACACCTTC
-,-,TRBJ2-7,TRBV21-1,CASSKPPGYEQYF,TGTGCCAGCAGCAAACCCCCCGGCTACGAGCAGTACTTC
-,-,TRBJ2-7,TRBV11-3,CASSSDEGEQYF,TGTGCCAGCAGCTCCGACGAGGGCGAGCAGTACTTC
TRBD1,-,TRBJ2-2,TRBV27,CASRQAGGTNTGELFF,TGTGCCAGCAGACAAGCAGGGGGAACGAACACCGGGGAGCTGTTTTTT
-,-,TRBJ2-3,TRBV5-1,CASRSPDTQYF,TGCGCCAGCAGATCCCCAGATACGCAGTATTTT
-,few,TRBJ1-1,TRBV19,CASSIRGEMNTEAFF,TGTGCCAGTAGTATCAGGGGCGAGATGAACACTGAAGCTTTCTTT
TRBD2,once,TRBJ2-2,TRBV3-1/TRBV3-2,CASSRRSTSGTGVELFF,TGTGCCAGCAGCCGCCGATCGACTAGCGGTACCGGGGTGGAGCTGTTTTTT
TRBD2,-,TRBJ2-1,TRBV24-1,CATSDLTSGYNEQFF,TGTGCCACCAGTGATCTGACTAGCGGATACAATGAGCAGTTCTTC
-,-,TRBJ2-2,TRBV24-1,CATSDLTGDSGELFF,TGTGCCACCAGTGATTTAACGGGAGACTCTGGGGAGCTGTTTTTT
-,few,TRBJ1-2,TRBV2,CASIRELRGYTF,TGTGCCAGCATCAGGGAACTGCGGGGCTACACCTTC
-,-,TRBJ1-3,TRBV27,CASSQTGSGNTIYF,TGTGCCAGCAGTCAGACAGGTAGTGGAAACACCATATATTTT
TRBD1,-,TRBJ1-6,TRBV7-2,CASSLGTGNSPLHF,TGTGCCAGCAGCTTAGGGACAGGAAATTCACCCCTCCACTTT
-,once,TRBJ2-1,TRBV27,CASSLGGLDEQFF,TGTGCCAGCAGTTTGGGGGGACTGGATGAGCAGTTCTTC
-,-,TRBJ1-1,TRBV2,CASSEARWSEAFF,TGTGCCAGCAGTGAAGCGCGATGGTCTGAAGCTTTCTTT
TRBD1,once,TRBJ2-7,TRBV28,CASSPGQVTYEQYF,TGTGCCAGCAGTCCGGGACAGGTAACCTACGAGCAGTACTTC
-,-,TRBJ1-5,TRBV28,CASRVGGRANQPQHF,TGTGCCAGCCGTGTTGGGGGAAGGGCCAATCAGCCCCAGCATTTT
-,few,TRBJ2-7,TRBV5-6,CASSFGDLTGEQYF,TGTGCCAGCAGCTTTGGAGACCTAACGGGAGAGCAGTACTTC
-,-,TRBJ2-2,TRBV5-6,CASSSNPIPSGELFF,TGTGCCAGCAGCTCAAACCCAATCCCCTCCGGGGAGCTGTTTTTT
-,-,TRBJ2-1,TRBV6-5,CASSGPKGGEQFF,TGTGCCAGCAGCGGCCCCAAGGGTGGTGAGCAGTTCTTC
-,-,TRBJ2-7,TRBV6-5,CASSYPRQGYYEQYF,TGTGCCAGCAGTTACCCACGCCAGGGATACTACGAGCAGTACTTC